These 11 T cell receptor beta chains share one sample of origin, sequenced in a study of cytomegalovirus exposure and HLA in healthy donors. PCR involved 60 Vbeta and 13 Jbeta primers. Libraries were prepared by immunoSEQ multiplex PCR; TCRdb keeps only in-frame clonotypes and omits some of them. The sample comprises about 85,000 clones, 80% of which are singletons, and approximately 30% rests with the top ten. What was sequenced was PBMCs. The receptors were sampled from a man between 45 and 60 years old in good health and CMV-seropositive.

The genes are TRBV11-2 and TRBJ2-3; D remains ambiguous. Per germline, CDR1 SGHAT and CDR2 FQNNGV. CDR3 length: 13 residues. The V and J ends lost 0 bases and 7 bases respectively, with 8 bases between them. The CDR3 loop reads CASSLETINTQYF. CDR3 bases: TGTGCCAGCAGCTTAGAAACAATCAATACGCAGTATTTT.

This clone has a single count. The chain joins TRBV6-5 to TRBJ1-1; D is possibly TRBD1 (5 bases). V shed 4 bases and J shed 1 base, with 7 bases lying between them. This CDR3 comprises 13 residues. The germline V gene encodes CDR1 MNHEY and CDR2 SVGAGI. The CDR3 region has the DNA TGTGCCAGCAGTTGGAGGGGGAACACTGAAGCTTTCTTT. It is translated as CASSWRGNTEAFF.

The V and J genes are TRBV11-3 and TRBJ2-2; D uncertain. Trimming shortened V by 2 bases and J by 2 bases, and 6 bases separated the two germline ends. CDR1 and CDR2 (germline): SGHNT, YENEEA. CDR3 length: 14 residues. The CDR3 bases are TGTGCCAGCAGCTTATACAGCAACACCGGGGAGCTGTTTTTT. This gives the protein CASSLYSNTGELFF.

The chain is built from TRBV4-2 and TRBJ2-5; 12 nucleotides line up with TRBD2. The junction had 8 bases not matched to a gene; V was cut back by 4 bases and J by 5 bases. CDR1 and CDR2 (germline): LGHNA, YNFKEQ. The CDR3 consists of 16 residues. The CDR3 bases are TGTGCCAGCAGCCCCCGACTAGCGGGAGTGGGGGAGACCCAGTACTTC. This translates into CASSPRLAGVGETQYF.

The V gene is TRBV7-9, the J gene TRBJ2-5, with 7 nucleotides matching TRBD1. The CDR3 contains 15 residues. CDR1 is SEHNR, CDR2 FQNEAQ, per germline (reference sequence). With V trimmed by 1 base and J by 1 base, 3 bases remained unmatched. CDR3 residues: CASSLGWDSQETQYF. For the CDR3, the DNA is TGTGCCAGCAGCTTAGGATGGGACAGCCAAGAGACCCAGTACTTC.

This clone was picked up a small number of times. This rearrangement joins TRBV7-9 to TRBJ2-1; 13 nucleotides agree with TRBD2. With 5 bases clipped from V and 1 base from J, the junction kept 8 bases outside the gene matches. The germline V gene encodes CDR1 SEHNR and CDR2 FQNEAQ (reference sequence). This CDR3 has 18 residues. In nucleotides, the CDR3 is TGTGCCAGCAGCCCGAGACTAGCGGGAGGTATTTCCTACAATGAGCAGTTCTTC. Its protein product is CASSPRLAGGISYNEQFF.

This clone has only a few counts. The chain links TRBV7-2 to TRBJ2-7; TRBD2 matches at 13 bases. The J segment lost 2 bases and the V segment lost 5 bases, leaving 6 bases of the junction unmatched. Germline CDR1 and CDR2: SGHTA and FQGNSA. This CDR3 region has 16 residues. The CDR3 bases are TGTGCCAGCAGCACGCCGACTAGCGGGAGGCCCTACGAGCAGTACTTC. This gives the protein CASSTPTSGRPYEQYF. Combining the CDR3 with reference TRBV7-2 and TRBJ2-7 gives the whole variable domain GAGVSQSPSNKVTEKGKDVELRCDPISGHTALYWYRQSLGQGLEFLIYFQGNSAPDKSGLPSDRFSAERTGGSVSTLTIQRTQQEDSAVYLCASSTPTSGRPYEQYFGPGTRLTVT.

This clone has just a few counts. The V and J genes are TRBV19 and TRBJ1-2; TRBD1 matches 7 bases. This CDR3 has 14 amino acids. Per germline, CDR1 LNHDA and CDR2 SQIVND (reference sequence). The J segment lost 4 bases and the V segment lost 5 bases, leaving 7 bases of the junction unmatched. The CDR3 is CASSPQGPTYGYTF. Written as DNA, the CDR3 is TGTGCCAGTAGTCCACAGGGGCCCACCTATGGCTACACCTTC.

The chain combines TRBV6-1 with TRBJ2-3, with D tentatively TRBD2 (6 bases). The germline V gene has CDR1 MNHNS and CDR2 SASEGT. V was clipped by 3 bases and J by 7 bases, with 11 bases between them. CDR3 length equals 13 residues. CDR3 nucleotide sequence: TGTGCCAGCAGTGAGACTAGATCGTATACGCAGTATTTT. This codes for CASSETRSYTQYF.

The chain recombines TRBV28 with TRBJ2-3, with 7 nucleotides matching TRBD1. With V trimmed by 8 bases and J by 1 base, 9 bases remained unmatched. The germline V gene has CDR1 MDHEN and CDR2 SYDVKM. The CDR3 spans 15 residues. Here the CDR3 DNA reads TGTGCCAGCCTCAAGATTACAGGGGGCACAGATACGCAGTATTTT. It translates to CASLKITGGTDTQYF.

This clone has only one observation. V is TRBV10-1 and J is TRBJ2-1; D is ambiguous. The germline gives CDR1 WNHNN, CDR2 SYGVQD (reference sequence). The CDR3 extends over 12 amino acids. V was trimmed by 4 bases and J by 10 bases, leaving 11 bases between them. The CDR3 loop is CASSATPIEQFF. In DNA, the CDR3 is TGCGCCAGCAGTGCGACACCCATAGAGCAGTTCTTC.